The rows below give T cell receptor beta chains drawn from one sample of a study of monozygotic twins with cystic fibrosis. The table came from immunoSEQ multiplex PCR; TCRdb's copy has only in-frame clones and leaves some out. The sample shows around 30,000 clones, 92% of them seen only once. The material sequenced was blood. Receptors originate from a girl between 2 and 10 years old with cystic fibrosis. Both conserved end residues are part of each CDR3. Fields, in order: clone size, J gene, D gene, V gene, CDR3 protein, CDR3 DNA. D genes are given only for firm matches. The size field is filled for only some rows; it gives once, few, many or a size class.

clone_size: .; j_call: TRBJ1-4; d_call: .; v_call: TRBV6-1; cdr3_aa: CASSGAKGGIREKLFF; cdr3_nt: TGTGCCAGCAGTGGGGCAAAAGGGGGAATACGCGAAAAACTGTTTTTT
clone_size: once; j_call: TRBJ1-5; d_call: .; v_call: TRBV4-1; cdr3_aa: CASSQASGQPQHF; cdr3_nt: TGCGCCAGCAGCCAGGCCTCAGGACAGCCCCAGCATTTT
clone_size: .; j_call: TRBJ2-1; d_call: TRBD1; v_call: TRBV5-8; cdr3_aa: CASSFGQARSYNEQFF; cdr3_nt: TGTGCCAGCAGCTTCGGACAGGCCCGCTCCTACAATGAGCAGTTCTTC
clone_size: .; j_call: TRBJ1-1; d_call: .; v_call: TRBV7-2; cdr3_aa: CASSLGYRAMKAFF; cdr3_nt: TGTGCCAGCAGCTTAGGATACAGGGCCATGAAAGCTTTCTTT
clone_size: .; j_call: TRBJ1-2; d_call: TRBD1; v_call: TRBV30; cdr3_aa: CAWHIDRGYGYTF; cdr3_nt: TGTGCCTGGCACATCGACAGGGGCTATGGCTACACCTTC
clone_size: .; j_call: TRBJ1-1; d_call: TRBD1; v_call: TRBV5-8; cdr3_aa: CASSLGGQVGTEAFF; cdr3_nt: TGTGCCAGCAGCTTGGGGGGACAGGTCGGGACTGAAGCTTTCTTT
clone_size: .; j_call: TRBJ2-2; d_call: TRBD1; v_call: TRBV27; cdr3_aa: CASRTGSGELFF; cdr3_nt: TGTGCCAGCAGGACAGGGAGCGGGGAGCTGTTTTTT
clone_size: .; j_call: TRBJ2-7; d_call: .; v_call: TRBV4-2; cdr3_aa: CASSQEAWLRGDPREQYF; cdr3_nt: TGTGCCAGCAGCCAAGAAGCCTGGTTGAGAGGGGACCCACGGGAGCAGTACTTC
clone_size: .; j_call: TRBJ1-4; d_call: TRBD1; v_call: TRBV5-6; cdr3_aa: CASSYRGTDEKLFF; cdr3_nt: TGTGCCAGCAGCTACAGGGGAACAGATGAAAAACTGTTTTTT
clone_size: once; j_call: TRBJ2-7; d_call: TRBD2; v_call: TRBV5-6; cdr3_aa: CASTLRGTSGFHEQYF; cdr3_nt: TGTGCCAGCACCCTTCGGGGGACTAGCGGTTTCCACGAGCAGTACTTC
clone_size: .; j_call: TRBJ2-1; d_call: TRBD2; v_call: TRBV19; cdr3_aa: CATQPGLAGVHEQFF; cdr3_nt: TGTGCCACCCAACCGGGACTAGCGGGAGTCCATGAGCAGTTCTTC
clone_size: .; j_call: TRBJ2-2; d_call: TRBD2; v_call: TRBV6-1; cdr3_aa: CASSTGGALTGELFF; cdr3_nt: TGTGCCAGCAGCACCGGGGGGGCCCTCACCGGGGAGCTGTTTTTT
clone_size: .; j_call: TRBJ2-7; d_call: TRBD2; v_call: TRBV6-5; cdr3_aa: CASSQQREGAYEQYF; cdr3_nt: TGTGCCAGCAGTCAACAGCGGGAGGGGGCCTACGAGCAGTACTTC
clone_size: .; j_call: TRBJ2-2; d_call: .; v_call: TRBV6-1; cdr3_aa: CASSGRDTGELFF; cdr3_nt: TGTGCCAGCAGTGGGCGGGACACCGGGGAGCTGTTTTTT
clone_size: .; j_call: TRBJ2-6; d_call: .; v_call: TRBV19; cdr3_aa: CATSMGSGANVLTF; cdr3_nt: TGTGCCACGTCAATGGGGTCTGGGGCCAACGTCCTGACTTTC
clone_size: .; j_call: TRBJ2-5; d_call: TRBD2; v_call: TRBV2; cdr3_aa: CASSQRLAGTQETQYF; cdr3_nt: TGTGCCAGCAGTCAACGACTAGCGGGTACACAAGAGACCCAGTACTTC
clone_size: .; j_call: TRBJ1-2; d_call: TRBD1; v_call: TRBV12-5; cdr3_aa: CASGLAGQGVSGYTF; cdr3_nt: TGTGCTAGTGGTTTGGCGGGACAGGGGGTTTCTGGCTACACCTTC
clone_size: .; j_call: TRBJ1-2; d_call: .; v_call: TRBV12-5; cdr3_aa: CASGPTLGALTLNYGYTF; cdr3_nt: TGTGCTAGTGGTCCTACCCTCGGGGCCCTTACCCTTAACTATGGCTACACCTTC
clone_size: .; j_call: TRBJ1-2; d_call: .; v_call: TRBV7-2; cdr3_aa: CASSPDRAAGYTF; cdr3_nt: TGTGCCAGCAGCCCCGATCGGGCCGCGGGCTACACCTTC
clone_size: .; j_call: TRBJ1-1; d_call: .; v_call: TRBV4-1; cdr3_aa: CASSPAGNTEAFF; cdr3_nt: TGCGCCAGCAGTCCGGCAGGGAACACTGAAGCTTTCTTT
clone_size: .; j_call: TRBJ2-5; d_call: TRBD2; v_call: TRBV6-4; cdr3_aa: CASSRTSGGQETQYF; cdr3_nt: TGTGCCAGCAGTCGGACTAGCGGGGGGCAAGAGACCCAGTACTTC
clone_size: .; j_call: TRBJ2-7; d_call: .; v_call: TRBV19; cdr3_aa: CASSPRGSLGLYEQYF; cdr3_nt: TGTGCCAGTAGTCCGCGCGGATCTCTGGGATTATACGAGCAGTACTTC
clone_size: .; j_call: TRBJ1-2; d_call: .; v_call: TRBV7-2; cdr3_aa: CASSARTFLEDGYTF; cdr3_nt: TGTGCCAGCAGCGCTCGGACCTTTTTAGAGGACGGCTACACCTTC
clone_size: .; j_call: TRBJ2-2; d_call: .; v_call: TRBV27; cdr3_aa: CASSFAPNTGELFF; cdr3_nt: TGTGCCAGCAGTTTCGCGCCCAACACCGGGGAGCTGTTTTTT
clone_size: .; j_call: TRBJ2-2; d_call: .; v_call: TRBV29-1; cdr3_aa: CSVGTLNTGELFF; cdr3_nt: TGCAGCGTCGGGACTTTAAACACCGGGGAGCTGTTTTTT
clone_size: .; j_call: TRBJ1-2; d_call: TRBD1; v_call: TRBV30; cdr3_aa: CAWTRTGANYGYTF; cdr3_nt: TGTGCCTGGACTAGGACAGGGGCAAACTATGGCTACACCTTC
clone_size: .; j_call: TRBJ1-1; d_call: .; v_call: TRBV13; cdr3_aa: CASSLTENTEAFF; cdr3_nt: TGTGCCAGCAGTTTAACAGAGAACACTGAAGCTTTCTTT
clone_size: .; j_call: TRBJ2-1; d_call: .; v_call: TRBV2; cdr3_aa: CASSESGSIYNEQFF; cdr3_nt: TGTGCCAGCAGTGAAAGCGGGTCAATTTACAATGAGCAGTTCTTC
clone_size: .; j_call: TRBJ1-5; d_call: .; v_call: TRBV7-8; cdr3_aa: CASSLEDGSNQPQHF; cdr3_nt: TGTGCCAGCAGCTTAGAGGACGGTAGCAATCAGCCCCAGCATTTT
clone_size: .; j_call: TRBJ2-1; d_call: TRBD2; v_call: TRBV4-2; cdr3_aa: CASSQVVASGRVYEQFF; cdr3_nt: TGTGCCAGCAGCCAAGTGGTCGCTAGCGGGAGGGTGTATGAGCAGTTCTTC
clone_size: .; j_call: TRBJ2-6; d_call: .; v_call: TRBV4-1; cdr3_aa: CASSQVGTRLNSGANVLTF; cdr3_nt: TGCGCCAGCAGCCAAGTTGGGACACGGTTAAACTCTGGGGCCAACGTCCTGACTTTC
clone_size: once; j_call: TRBJ1-3; d_call: .; v_call: TRBV6-5; cdr3_aa: CASSYDSGPGNTIYF; cdr3_nt: TGTGCCAGCAGTTACGACTCAGGCCCTGGAAACACCATATATTTT
clone_size: .; j_call: TRBJ1-2; d_call: .; v_call: TRBV6-5; cdr3_aa: CASSFTDGYTF; cdr3_nt: TGTGCCAGCAGTTTCACCGACGGCTACACCTTC